This T cell receptor beta chain is drawn from a study of blood T cell repertoires in COVID-19. Assay used: immunoSEQ multiplex PCR; TCRdb lists only in-frame clones, some missing. The sample yields about 210,000 clones, roughly four fifths seen once. The ends were cut back, 7 bases at V and 1 base at J, with 7 bases in the middle. The length of the CDR3 is 13 residues. In germline, CDR1 is KGHDR, CDR2 SFDVKD. This chain uses TRBV24-1 with TRBJ2-1, with D possibly matching TRBD2 (5 bases). This clonotype was sampled from a woman of 80 years or more with COVID-19, enrolled during active disease. The sample taken for sequencing was peripheral blood. CDR3 DNA: TGTGCCACCAGCCGGGGTTCCTACAATGAGCAGTTCTTC. This codes for CATSRGSYNEQFF.